This record concerns one TCR beta chain sequence. Its cognate antigen is unknown. This sample is part of a study of T cells in localized non-small cell lung cancer. Overall study findings and caveats: Appearing in adjacent lung were a median roughly 57 of the top 100 tumor clones.

Produced via immunoSEQ multiplex PCR; TCRdb's table is partial and in-frame only. The table includes 70,000 to 80,000 clones, more than 75% detected once. CDR1 is SGHRS, CDR2 YFSETQ, per germline. V shed 2 bases and J 0 bases; nucleotides not matched to a gene: 13. The CDR3 has 19 amino acids. The rearrangement uses TRBV5-1 and TRBJ2-1, with 8 bases that match TRBD2. Sequenced material: peripheral blood, taken before any cancer treatment. This TCR derives from a woman aged 40-70 years with stage I squamous cell lung carcinoma. CDR3 region: CASSLGGGKESSSYNEQFF. The CDR3 DNA reads as TGCGCCAGCAGCTTAGGCGGGGGGAAAGAATCCAGCTCCTACAATGAGCAGTTCTTC.